This T cell receptor beta chain was recovered during a study of control samples from healthy donors and cancer patients (TCRdb year 2020). Library creation used the immunoSEQ multiplex PCR assay. TCRdb stores this immuneACCESS table with in-frame sequences only. Part of the clones is absent; in the studies checked, under half of the shortfall reflects unresolved V genes, and no reason is known for the rest. The sample table records roughly 73,000 clones; 85% to 95% of these occur just once. About 5.6% of the sample rests with the top ten. As concerns this clone: No antigen is known for it. No clone much larger than this one lies a single base away; base qualities are absent.

There are 12 amino acids in the CDR3, from cysteine to phenylalanine inclusive. Just CDR3 DNA is preserved here, 36 bases in frame from base 1. The germline V gene supplies CDR1 MDHEN and CDR2 SYDVKM. Trimming takes 3 bases from V and 7 bases from J, and the germline ends sit 9 bases apart. This clonotype originated in a woman between 55 and 75 years old in good health. The chain joins TRBV28 to TRBJ1-2, with no confidently assigned D gene. The specimen was blood. The CDR3 loop reads CASSLTRSGYTF. The sequenced DNA is TGTGCCAGCAGTTTGACACGAAGTGGCTACACCTTC.